The sequence of this T cell receptor (beta chain) was determined in a study of beta chain features in type 1 diabetes. Study-level results: More deletions and fewer insertions at VDJ junctions were found in patients with type 1 diabetes. Shortening that was moderate but significant affected the TCRB CDR3s of Type 1 diabetes patients in all four CD4+ subsets.

Every bit of the isolated RNA underwent reverse transcription, so sequencing read expressed TCRB transcripts. Here immunoSEQ multiplex PCR was the method, and the copy in TCRdb shows in-frame clones only, minus some. The profile shows 140,000 to 150,000 clones, 10% to 15% of them singletons. The length of the CDR3 is 14 residues. Trimming pared 3 bases from V and 1 base from J, leaving 9 bases between. CDR1 SGHTA and CDR2 FQGNSA come from the germline V gene. In its sample, this clone was seen a few times. Its cognate antigen is unknown. The source is a man in his late teens or twenties with type 1 diabetes. Specimen: central memory CD4+ T cells from blood. The chain carries TRBV7-2 and TRBJ2-5, with D unresolved. Here the CDR3 reads CASSFGQPQETQYF. CDR3 sequence (DNA): TGTGCCAGCAGCTTTGGGCAGCCCCAAGAGACCCAGTACTTC.